This TCR beta chain was identified in a study of OX40 agonist ivuxolimab in advanced cancers. Assay used: immunoSEQ multiplex PCR; TCRdb lists only in-frame clones, some missing. The sample contains more than 9,500 clones, approximately 80% of which appear only once. V was cut by 6 bases and J by 0 bases, with 14 bases left in between. The CDR3 is 16 residues long. CDR1 is PRHDT, CDR2 FYEKMQ, per germline (reference sequence). This clonotype originated in an adult with an advanced solid tumor such as melanoma, head and neck, liver or kidney cancer. The chain recombines TRBV13 with TRBJ1-4; D gene unclear. Sequences were derived from CD4+ or CD8+ T cells sorted from blood, sampled in a trial of the OX40 agonist ivuxolimab. Here the CDR3 DNA reads TGTGCCAGCAGTGAAGCGCTGCGGGCAACTAATGAAAAACTGTTTTTT. Its protein is CASSEALRATNEKLFF.